Sequencing of this T cell receptor (beta chain) was carried out in a study of radiation and T cells in renal cell carcinoma. In the study overall: Nephrectomy followed 15 Gy stereotactic body radiation by 4 weeks. The study, taken as a whole, reports: No pretreatment tumor biopsies were available for baseline clonotypes. In blood, top tumor clones expanded by 2 weeks, shrinking by 4.

Time point: blood 2 weeks post-SBRT. Treatment defined: 15 Gy SBRT to primary tumor, nephrectomy 4 weeks later. After SBRT, blood was collected at 2 and 4 weeks, plus baseline. About this clone: Its target is unknown.

The method was immunoSEQ multiplex PCR; TCRdb's version includes in-frame clones alone and lacks a portion of them. The sample contains tens of thousands of clones, 80% of which appear only once. This CDR3 comprises 15 residues. The V end lost 4 bases, the J end lost 3 bases, and 10 bases lay between the germline ends. Germline V CDR1 and CDR2: SNHLY, FYNNEI. This clonotype was sampled from a woman aged 70-85 years with renal cell carcinoma. This chain connects TRBV2 to TRBJ2-6, with unresolved D. Sample: blood, taken from a patient whose treatment included radiotherapy and nephrectomy. This chain's CDR3 is CASSVKGSGANVLTF. The DNA of the CDR3 is TGTGCCAGCAGTGTAAAGGGAAGTGGGGCCAACGTCCTGACTTTC. The entire variable domain, with the rest obtained from reference TRBV2 and TRBJ2-6, is as follows: EPEVTQTPSHQVTQMGQEVILRCVPISNHLYFYWYRQILGQKVEFLVSFYNNEISEKSEIFDDQFSVERPDGSNFTLKIRSTKLEDSAMYFCASSVKGSGANVLTFGAGSRLTVL.